In its sample, the clone carrying this TCR beta chain was seen many times. This sample was included in a study of spatial heterogeneity in lung cancer. Looking at the study overall: Sequence detection consistently recorded a greater number of beta-chain than alpha-chain sequences.

TCR cDNA molecules were tagged individually, and each one carried a unique molecular identifier. TCRdb reprocessed the 5' RACE reads via MiXCR and lists one record per CDR3 protein. The sample has about 7,100 distinct CDR3 sequences; roughly 5.6% are singletons. The CDR3 is 15 residues long. Germline V lookup: CDR1 MNHEY, CDR2 SVGEGT. V lost 2 bases, J lost 1 base, and 11 bases lay in between. Time point given: sample taken at primary tumor resection. Sequencing covered unsorted whole RNA taken from tumor, nontumor lung or frozen PBMC. Donation came from 70 or so patients with untreated early-stage non-small cell lung cancer.

The clonotype comes from a male donor with early-stage non-small cell lung cancer. Sequenced material: PBMCs, taken at surgery. This chain uses TRBV6-2 or TRBV6-3 with TRBJ1-1; D is ambiguous. The CDR3 reads CASSYPGTTNTEAFF. CDR3 in DNA: TGTGCCAGCAGTTACCCGGGAACAACGAACACTGAAGCTTTCTTT.